These 19 T cell receptor beta chains share one sample of origin, sequenced in a study of kidney transplant recipient with SARS-CoV-2 infection (dated by TCRdb to the early 2020s). The sequencing machine was an Illumina MiSeq. TCRdb reworked the public reads: Q25 trimming with fastp, MiXCR clone assembly, productive beta chains retained. Each CDR3 protein gets just one entry, which takes the most common genes and DNA from the rows behind it. This sample holds approximately 240,000 distinct CDR3 sequences; 25% to 30% were observed only once. Around 7.8% of the sample rests with the top ten. The time point tag for this specimen amounts to: pre-pandemic baseline sample and day 111 after first positive SARS-CoV-2 test. Here the sequenced sample was a blood sample, taken at baseline and between days 110 and 120 from a kidney transplant recipient. The receptors here all came from a male patient aged 30 to 40 who had COVID-19 and was a kidney transplant recipient. Some T cells present after a transplant may be cells of the graft donor.

Ten or more counts support this clonotype. V usage is TRBV28 and J usage is TRBJ1-5, with D unclear. Germline assignment: CDR1 MDHEN and CDR2 SYDVKM. This CDR3 region has 14 residues. The V and J ends lost 1 base and 1 base respectively, with 5 bases between them. The CDR3 loop reads CASSLYRSNQPQHF. CDR3 nucleotide sequence: TGTGCCAGCAGTTTATATCGGAGCAATCAGCCCCAGCATTTT. The full variable domain, with the rest looked up from reference TRBV28 and TRBJ1-5, is DVKVTQSSRYLVKRTGEKVFLECVQDMDHENMFWYRQDPGLGLRLIYFSYDVKMKEKGDIPEGYSVSREKKERFSLILESASTNQTSMYLCASSLYRSNQPQHFGDGTRLSIL.

The chain recombines TRBV19 with TRBJ1-2; D uncertain. Trimming shortened V by 4 bases and J by 4 bases, and 22 bases separated the two germline ends. CDR1 and CDR2 from the germline V gene are LNHDA and SQIVND (reference sequence). This CDR3 has 17 amino acids. CDR3 loop: CASSTETTNLKTYGYTF. CDR3 in DNA: TGTGCCAGTAGTACGGAAACGACAAATCTAAAGACCTATGGCTACACCTTC.

This clonotype was recorded many times. The rearrangement uses TRBV9 and TRBJ1-3; D gene unclear. The length of the CDR3 is 14 residues. The ends were cut back, 4 bases at V and 2 bases at J, with 10 bases in the middle. Germline assignment: CDR1 SGDLS and CDR2 YYNGEE. The chain's CDR3 is CASSLEGTGNTIYF. The CDR3 DNA follows: TGTGCCAGCAGCTTAGAGGGAACTGGAAACACCATATATTTT.

This clonotype was observed many times. This chain links TRBV12-5 with TRBJ1-2, with D tentatively TRBD1 (5 bases). The germline gives CDR1 LGHNT, CDR2 FRNRAP. V was pared by 5 bases and J by 4 bases, with 23 bases between. This CDR3 region has 17 residues. CDR3 loop: CASGVSFLQGKTYGYTF. CDR3 bases: TGTGCTAGTGGTGTTTCATTTTTGCAGGGAAAGACCTATGGCTACACCTTC. The entire variable domain, with the rest obtained from reference TRBV12-5 and TRBJ1-2, is as follows: DARVTQTPRHKVTEMGQEVTMRCQPILGHNTVFWYRQTMMQGLELLAYFRNRAPLDDSGMPKDRFSAEMPDATLATLKIQPSEPRDSAVYFCASGVSFLQGKTYGYTFGSGTRLTVV.

Details on this clonotype: This could be a read error, since a much larger clone is one nucleotide away. The V gene is TRBV5-6, the J gene TRBJ1-2; unclear D gene. The CDR3 consists of 15 residues. V lost 6 bases and J 4 bases, leaving 19 bases between the germline ends. Looked up from germline, CDR1 is SGHDT and CDR2 is YYEEEE. The DNA of the CDR3 is TGTGCCAGCAAACGCAATAGTCGAAAGGCCTATGGCTACACCTTC. It yields the protein CASKRNSRKAYGYTF.

Regarding this clonotype: Just one base apart from a much larger clone, this may be a read error. V usage is TRBV7-6 and J usage is TRBJ2-1; D call uncertain. The CDR3 has 13 amino acids. Per the germline V gene, CDR1 is SGHVS and CDR2 is FNYEAQ. This CDR3 reads CASSFFSYNEQSF. CDR3 nucleotides: TGTGCCAGCAGCTTTTTCTCCTACAATGAGCAGTCCTTC.

A remark on this clonotype: One end of the junction varies from germline; a read error may be responsible. The chain joins TRBV5-1 to TRBJ2-1, with 11 positions matching TRBD2. The CDR3 contains 17 residues. Per germline, CDR1 SGHRS and CDR2 YFSETQ. The CDR3: CACSSRSGTSGPNEQFF. The DNA for the CDR3 is TGCGCCTGCAGCTCTCGTTCCGGGACTAGCGGACCCAATGAGCAGTTCTTC. The complete variable domain, with remaining parts taken from reference TRBV5-1 and TRBJ2-1, reads KAGVTQTPRYLIKTRGQQVTLSCSPISGHRSVSWYQQTPGQGLQFLFEYFSETQRNKGNFPGRFSGRQFSNSRSEMNVSTLELGDSALYLCACSSRSGTSGPNEQFFGPGTRLTVL.

Concerning this clonotype itself: Given a much more abundant clone one base away, this may be a read error. The chain links TRBV9 to TRBJ2-2; no clear D. This CDR3 has 18 residues. V lost 1 base, J lost 0 bases, and 16 bases lay in between. The germline V gene has CDR1 SGDLS and CDR2 YYNGEE. CDR3 DNA: TGTGCCAGCAGCGTATCAAAGCGTTCAGGTGCGAACACCGGGGAGCTGTTTTTT. It translates to CASSVSKRSGANTGELFF. The variable domain in full, completed from reference TRBV9 and TRBJ2-2, reads DSGVTQTPKHLITATGQRVTLRCSPRSGDLSVYWYQQSLDQGLQFLIQYYNGEERAKGNILERFSAQQFPDLHSELNLSSLELGDSALYFCASSVSKRSGANTGELFFGEGSRLTVL.

This clonotype was picked up many times. The rearrangement uses TRBV20-1 and TRBJ2-7, with 12 bases matching TRBD2. V lost 1 base and J lost 0; bases outside the gene matches: 4. CDR1 DFQATT and CDR2 SNEGSKA come from the germline V gene (reference sequence). This CDR3 region has 16 residues. The CDR3 coding sequence is TGCAGTGCTAGAGTACGGGGACTAGCGGGCTCCTACGAGCAGTACTTC. Encoded protein: CSARVRGLAGSYEQYF.

This clonotype was recorded many times. V and J are TRBV30 and TRBJ1-5, with 9 bases fitting TRBD1. This CDR3 contains 14 residues. V gave up 2 bases and J gave up 11 bases; unmatched junction bases: 10. Germline-derived CDR1 and CDR2 are GTSNPN and SVGIG (reference sequence). As DNA, the CDR3 is TGTGCCTGGAGTACCTGGACAGGGGCGGGAGCCCAGCATTTT. Its translation: CAWSTWTGAGAQHF.

This clonotype was seen ten or more times. V usage is TRBV25-1 and J usage is TRBJ2-7; D may be TRBD1 or TRBD2 (5 bases each). Trimming pared 5 bases from V and 5 bases from J, leaving 13 bases between. Germline values: CDR1 MGHDK, CDR2 SYGVNS. CDR3 length equals 13 residues. The CDR3 here is CASSPGTRNEQYF. In DNA, the CDR3 is TGTGCCAGCAGTCCCGGGACGAGGAACGAGCAGTACTTC.

About this clonotype itself: A much larger clone sits a single nucleotide away, making a read error possible. The chain uses TRBV3-1 and TRBJ1-2; D is unclear. This CDR3 is 17 amino acids long. CDR1 and CDR2 (germline): LGHDT, YNNKEL (reference sequence). In DNA, the CDR3 is TGTGCCAGCAGCCTGGCCTACACCCTTCGAAAGACCTATGGCTACGCCTTC. Translated: CASSLAYTLRKTYGYAF.

This clonotype has more than one count but fewer than ten. This sequence joins TRBV7-9 and TRBJ2-1; D call uncertain. The CDR3 contains 11 residues. The V end lost 5 bases, the J end lost 12 bases, and 11 bases lay between the germline ends. CDR1 SEHNR and CDR2 FQNEAQ come from the germline V gene (reference sequence). The CDR3 nucleotides read TGTGCCAGCAGCCCCTTTTTGGCGCAGTTCTTC. As protein: CASSPFLAQFF.

Remarks on this clonotype: This clone may be a read error of a much larger clone one base away. The V gene is TRBV27, the J gene TRBJ2-7; no clear D. Germline V lookup: CDR1 MNHEY, CDR2 SMNVEV (reference sequence). There are 13 residues in the CDR3. The CDR3 reads CASAKHRSYEEYF. The CDR3 nucleotides are TGTGCCAGCGCTAAACACCGGTCCTACGAGGAGTACTTC.

Only a few counts were recorded for this clonotype. The chain has TRBV3-1 and TRBJ1-2, with no clear D. The CDR3 extends over 17 amino acids. In germline, CDR1 is LGHDT, CDR2 YNNKEL (reference sequence). Trimming pared 5 bases from V and 4 bases from J, leaving 23 bases between. CDR3 DNA: TGTGCCAGCAGCTGCCAGATCACCCTTCGAAAGACCTATGGCTACACCTTC. Amino acids: CASSCQITLRKTYGYTF.

V usage is TRBV5-1 and J usage is TRBJ2-1, with 11 bases that match TRBD2. V lost 3 bases to trimming and J lost 4 bases; unmatched junction nucleotides: 3. The CDR3 spans 15 residues. CDR1 and CDR2 from the germline V gene are SGHRS and YFSETQ. The CDR3 spells CASSSGLADYNEQFF. CDR3 coding DNA: TGCGCCAGCAGCTCGGGACTAGCGGATTACAATGAGCAGTTCTTC.

With respect to this clonotype: A much larger clonotype is one base distant, so this may be a read error. The gene calls are TRBV3-1 and TRBJ1-4; D not resolved. The CDR3 length is 16 residues. Trimming cost V 2 bases and J 4 bases, with 14 bases left between them. Germline assignment: CDR1 LGHDT and CDR2 YNNKEL (reference sequence). CDR3 protein: CASSQLQAGYNEKLFF. CDR3 in DNA: TGTGCCAGCAGCCAACTGCAGGCAGGCTATAATGAAAAACTGTTTTTT.

Comments on this clonotype: A much larger clone lies a single base off, so this may be a read error. The conserved closing phenylalanine or tryptophan is absent in this CDR3, likely reflecting a read error. The rearrangement joins TRBV6-5 to TRBJ1-2; 10 positions agree with TRBD1. The germline CDR1 and CDR2 sequences are MNHEY and SVGAGI. Trimming cost V 6 bases and J 5 bases; bases outside gene matches: 6. The CDR3 runs 14 residues. As DNA, the CDR3 is TGTGCCAGCAGGGTGACAGGGGGCCGGTATGGCTACACCTCC. This gives the protein CASRVTGGRYGYTS.

With regard to this clonotype: This may arise from a read error, as a much more abundant clone is one base away. This chain links TRBV20-1 with TRBJ2-5; D unresolved. Germline lookup yields CDR1 DFQATT and CDR2 SNEGSKA (reference sequence). The CDR3 is 11 amino acids. The CDR3 here is CSANFPQTRYF. The CDR3 nucleotides read TGCAGTGCTAACTTTCCCCAGACCCGGTACTTC.